Listed here are 25 T cell receptor beta chains from one sample, sequenced in a study of shared clonotypes between healthy human individuals (dated by TCRdb to 2019 to 2021). The library came from the immunoSEQ multiplex PCR assay. Drawn from immuneACCESS, this table holds only the in-frame rearrangements with V and J called that TCRdb kept. Clones are partly lost; checked studies trace under half to an unresolved V gene and leave the rest unexplained. Recorded for this sample are about 700,000 clones; about 90% of them occurred a single time. Together, the top ten hold 24% of the sample. CD8 naive samples were obtained by positive selection for CCR7 among CD45RO-negative cells, yielding a CD45RA+CCR7+ population from which TemRA cells were excluded. Sequencing was performed on naive CD8+ T cells sorted from blood. Read against the paper, the sample's cell subset or site label means: CD45RA+CCR7+. The receptors originated from a young man in good health.

Comment on this clone: Within the sample, other DNA sequences also encode this same CDR3. This chain uses TRBV7-9 with TRBJ2-7; a possible D gene is TRBD1 (5 bases). Trimming removed 5 bases at V and 3 bases at J, with 11 bases between. Germline assignment: CDR1 SEHNR and CDR2 FQNEAQ (reference sequence). This CDR3 contains 13 residues. The CDR3 coding sequence is TGTGCCAGCAGCCCCCAGGGCGGCTACGAGCAGTACTTC. Residues: CASSPQGGYEQYF.

The J gene is TRBJ2-5, the V gene TRBV13; 8 bases agree with TRBD2. This CDR3 contains 16 residues. CDR1 PRHDT and CDR2 FYEKMQ come from the germline V gene (reference sequence). The V gene end was trimmed by 5 bases and the J gene end by 2 bases; junction bases not matched to a gene: 10. CDR3 protein: CASSPPTGLVQETQYF. In DNA, the CDR3 is TGTGCCAGCAGCCCCCCAACGGGACTAGTACAAGAGACCCAGTACTTC.

This clone was detected many times. This chain joins TRBV28 and TRBJ1-2; 7 bases line up with TRBD1. V shed 6 bases and J 6 bases; nucleotides not matched to a gene: 7. This CDR3 contains 13 residues. Germline CDR1 and CDR2: MDHEN and SYDVKM. The CDR3 here is CASSPTGSHGYTF. The CDR3 DNA reads as TGTGCCAGCAGCCCGACAGGGAGCCATGGCTACACCTTC.

In regard to this clone: Within the sample, other DNA sequences also encode this same CDR3. The chain uses TRBV6-5 and TRBJ1-1; weak D call: TRBD1 (5 bases). This CDR3 is 12 amino acids long. Germline V lookup: CDR1 MNHEY, CDR2 SVGAGI. V lost 2 bases and J 4 bases, leaving 5 bases between the germline ends. The CDR3 loop reads CASSYGGTEAFF. As DNA, the CDR3 is TGTGCCAGCAGTTACGGGGGCACTGAAGCTTTCTTT.

This chain links TRBV4-1 with TRBJ2-1, with 7 positions matching TRBD1. Germline lookup yields CDR1 MGHRA and CDR2 YSYEKL. Trimming removed 0 bases from V and 9 bases from J; junction bases left unmatched: 5. CDR3 length: 14 amino acids. CDR3: CASSQDRGPVEQFF. The CDR3, as DNA: TGCGCCAGCAGCCAAGATAGGGGGCCGGTTGAGCAGTTCTTC.

The chain is built from TRBV5-1 and TRBJ2-2; D unclear. Germline CDR1 and CDR2: SGHRS and YFSETQ. Trimming stripped 7 bases from V and 3 bases from J, with 7 bases between. The CDR3 consists of 12 residues. In nucleotides, the CDR3 is TGCGCCAGCTCGAATTACACCGGGGAGCTGTTTTTT. It translates to CASSNYTGELFF.

The CDR3 DNA follows: TGTGCCAGTAGTGCCTCCCTCAGACAGGTGTGGGGCTACACCTTC. Translation: CASSASLRQVWGYTF. The chain couples TRBV19 to TRBJ1-2; D might be TRBD1 (6 bases). The CDR3 contains 15 residues. Trimming left V 5 bases short and J 8 bases short, with 21 bases between. Germline V gene sequence: CDR1 LNHDA, CDR2 SQIVND (reference sequence).

The chain is built from TRBV27 and TRBJ2-7, with a tentative D call TRBD2 (5 bases). The CDR3 length is 15 residues. V lost 5 bases and J lost 0, with 14 bases in between. Germline CDR1 is MNHEY and CDR2 is SMNVEV (reference sequence). CDR3 sequence: CASSPAGRGSYEQYF. The CDR3 DNA follows: TGTGCCAGCAGTCCCGCGGGCAGAGGCTCCTACGAGCAGTACTTC.

This chain joins TRBV5-1 and TRBJ2-7; maybe TRBD2 (6 bases). The CDR3 extends over 14 amino acids. The germline V gene has CDR1 SGHRS and CDR2 YFSETQ. Trimming took off 4 bases at V and 3 bases at J, with 14 bases between the two ends. DNA of the CDR3: TGCGCCAGCAGCGCGACTAGTTCTGGCTACGAGCAGTACTTC. Translated, it gives CASSATSSGYEQYF.

This clone was seen only once. This sequence is one base from a far larger clone and is likely a read error. The rearrangement joins TRBV7-9 to TRBJ2-1; 12 bases agree with TRBD2. Germline values: CDR1 SEHNR, CDR2 FQNEAQ (reference sequence). The CDR3 length is 16 residues. V lost 5 bases and J lost 5; bases outside the gene matches: 7. The CDR3 sequence: CASSATGLAGNNEQFF. The CDR3 nucleotides are TGTGCCAGCAGCGCAACGGGACTAGCGGGTAACAATGAGCAGTTCTTC.

This clone has a single count. The chain couples TRBV4-3 to TRBJ2-1; maybe TRBD2 (5 bases). The CDR3 totals 17 residues. Germline CDR1 and CDR2: LGHNA and YSLEER. Trimming stripped 1 base from V and 6 bases from J, with 19 bases between. The CDR3 DNA sequence: TGCGCCAGCAGCCAAGTTGACGGGGAGTTCCTTAGCAATGAGCAGTTCTTC. Translated: CASSQVDGEFLSNEQFF.

This clone appeared once. V usage is TRBV6-1 and J usage is TRBJ1-6; possibly TRBD1 for D (5 bases). The V and J ends lost 2 bases and 6 bases respectively, with 11 bases between them. CDR3 size: 15 residues. The V gene's germline CDR1 is MNHNS and CDR2 SASEGT. This CDR3 is CASSELMGPNSPLHF. The CDR3 DNA is TGTGCCAGCAGTGAATTAATGGGACCTAATTCACCCCTCCACTTT.

The chain carries TRBV28 and TRBJ1-1; D unclear. CDR3 size: 15 residues. The V end lost 2 bases, the J end lost 1 base, and 11 bases lay between the germline ends. The germline CDR1 and CDR2 sequences are MDHEN and SYDVKM. The CDR3 DNA is TGTGCCAGCAGTTTAGTGGGCAACGCGAACACTGAAGCTTTCTTT. The encoded protein is CASSLVGNANTEAFF.

This clone was counted a single time. The genes are TRBV11-2 and TRBJ2-1; possibly TRBD2 for D (5 bases). Looked up from germline, CDR1 is SGHAT and CDR2 is FQNNGV. Trimming left V 5 bases short and J 5 bases short, with 25 bases between. This CDR3 spans 18 amino acids. CDR3 amino acids: CASSPTPSQGLRDNEQFF. The CDR3 nucleotides are TGTGCCAGCAGCCCAACCCCCAGTCAAGGACTCCGAGACAATGAGCAGTTCTTC.

The chain joins TRBV2 to TRBJ2-1, with D unclear. The CDR3 consists of 15 residues. Germline CDR1 reads SNHLY; CDR2 reads FYNNEI. Trimming took off 6 bases at V and 0 bases at J, with 12 bases between the two ends. The CDR3 is CASRSSHSSYNEQFF. CDR3 DNA sequence: TGTGCCAGCAGGAGTAGCCACAGCTCCTACAATGAGCAGTTCTTC.

CDR3 in amino acids: CASSDRKEMNTGELFF. The CDR3 bases are TGTGCCAGCAGCGACAGGAAGGAGATGAACACCGGGGAGCTGTTTTTT. J is TRBJ2-2 and V is TRBV21-1; the D call TRBD1 from the table was never checked on the DNA. TRBV21-1 is a pseudogene. CDR3 length: 16 residues.

This rearrangement joins TRBV14 to TRBJ2-1, with D uncertain. Germline CDR1 reads SGHDN; CDR2 reads FVKESK. The CDR3 contains 15 residues. V lost 0 bases and J lost 4, with 10 bases in between. CDR3 protein: CASSQELGGYNEQFF. In DNA form, the CDR3 reads TGTGCCAGCAGCCAAGAGTTGGGTGGGTACAATGAGCAGTTCTTC.

The V gene is TRBV11-2, the J gene TRBJ2-7; TRBD2 might be the D (5 bases). Germline V gives CDR1 SGHAT, CDR2 FQNNGV. V dropped 5 bases and J dropped 3 bases, with 17 bases sitting between them. CDR3 length: 15 amino acids. The CDR3 region has the DNA TGTGCCAGCAGCCCGTACGGGGAGAAGCACTACGAGCAGTACTTC. This gives the protein CASSPYGEKHYEQYF.

The chain is built from TRBV25-1 and TRBJ2-1; possible D gene TRBD2, 7 bases. CDR3 length: 16 residues. Deletions cut 6 bases from V and 1 base from J, with 16 bases between. In germline, CDR1 is MGHDK, CDR2 SYGVNS. DNA for the CDR3: TGTGCCAGCAGCCCAGAGGGGGGGGAATCCTACAATGAGCAGTTCTTC. Translating gives CASSPEGGESYNEQFF.

This chain joins TRBV4-3 and TRBJ2-1; D not certain. Trimming shortened V by 3 bases and J by 5 bases, and 20 bases separated the two germline ends. Looked up from germline, CDR1 is LGHNA and CDR2 is YSLEER. The CDR3 covers 17 residues. DNA for the CDR3: TGCGCCAGCAGCCACCAAGCATCCGAGCCGGACGACAATGAGCAGTTCTTC. This encodes CASSHQASEPDDNEQFF.

This sequence joins TRBV28 and TRBJ2-2; TRBD2 matches at 13 bases. The CDR3 covers 20 residues. CDR1 MDHEN and CDR2 SYDVKM come from the germline V gene. The J segment lost 4 bases and the V segment lost 3 bases, leaving 14 bases of the junction unmatched. The CDR3 loop is CASSFPGTSGDRPRTGELFF. CDR3 in DNA: TGTGCCAGCAGTTTCCCTGGGACTAGCGGGGACCGACCCCGCACCGGGGAGCTGTTTTTT.

J is TRBJ2-7 and V is TRBV11-2; D is undetermined. The V and J ends lost 0 bases and 2 bases respectively, with 14 bases between them. The CDR3 totals 16 residues. Germline V gives CDR1 SGHAT, CDR2 FQNNGV. The CDR3 sequence: CASSLDFGDLAYEQYF. The CDR3 nucleotides are TGTGCCAGCAGCTTAGATTTCGGAGACTTGGCCTACGAGCAGTACTTC.

The chain carries TRBV5-1 and TRBJ2-7; D unclear. The germline V gene encodes CDR1 SGHRS and CDR2 YFSETQ. V shed 3 bases and J shed 2 bases, with 3 bases lying between them. This CDR3 is built from 11 residues. The CDR3 DNA sequence: TGCGCCAGCAGCTACGCCTACGAGCAGTACTTC. Protein sequence: CASSYAYEQYF. The entire variable domain, with the rest obtained from reference TRBV5-1 and TRBJ2-7, is as follows: KAGVTQTPRYLIKTRGQQVTLSCSPISGHRSVSWYQQTPGQGLQFLFEYFSETQRNKGNFPGRFSGRQFSNSRSEMNVSTLELGDSALYLCASSYAYEQYFGPGTRLTVT.

V usage is TRBV28 and J usage is TRBJ2-3; possibly TRBD2 for D (5 bases). The CDR3 totals 14 residues. CDR1 and CDR2 from the germline V gene are MDHEN and SYDVKM. V lost 6 bases to trimming and J lost 5 bases, with 15 bases between them. CDR3 DNA: TGTGCCAGCAGGCAAGGCCAGGCGGGAGATACGCAGTATTTT. The encoded protein is CASRQGQAGDTQYF.

The chain joins TRBV27 to TRBJ2-7; 7 bases fit TRBD1. V dropped 3 bases and J dropped 2; count of bases not matched to a gene: 7. The CDR3 is made up of 15 amino acids. The germline gives CDR1 MNHEY, CDR2 SMNVEV (reference sequence). For the CDR3, the DNA is TGTGCCAGCAGTTTCTTGACAGGGAGAACCTACGAGCAGTACTTC. It specifies CASSFLTGRTYEQYF.